The clone carrying this T cell receptor beta chain turned up a few times. Its cognate antigen is unknown. This sample stems from a study of T-cell memory formation after mild COVID-19. TCRdb called the 5' RACE reads again in MiXCR, with one record for every CDR3 protein. Found here are a few hundred thousand distinct CDR3 sequences, roughly 8.2% of them singletons; the top ten hold less than 25%. Study-wide results and caveats: There was no confirmation that second-wave clones peaking on day 37 were SARS-CoV-2 specific. Some clones that responded turned up in pre-infection memory, which suggests that cross-reactive memory joined in.

This receptor was taken from a man between 18 and 35 years old who had mild COVID-19 (a few samples of this study predate the infection). Cell type and time point are not known. Sequenced: PBMCs or a T cell subset sorted from them (not recorded which).

The CDR3 here is CASSDSAGPYYEQYF. The DNA of the CDR3 is TGTGCCAGCAGCGATTCAGCGGGGCCCTACTACGAGCAGTACTTC. The J gene is TRBJ2-7, the V gene TRBV7-2; TRBD2 aligns across 7 bases. Trimming at V came to 5 bases and at J to 3 bases, leaving 10 bases not matched to a gene. From germline, CDR1 is SGHTA and CDR2 FQGNSA. The CDR3 is made up of 15 amino acids.